This TCR beta chain originates from a study of T-cell reconstitution after alpha-beta-depleted transplantation in children. Study-wide results and caveats: A year had passed since transplant, and T-cell counts and diversity by then came mostly from newly produced T cells. For some patients, TCRbeta diversity was high at day 60 because of recipient T cells and thymic progenitors that survived. After transplant, at about two months, alpha-beta T cells were reportedly derived from several hundred expanded graft clones.

The CDR3 runs to 15 residues. Losses at the gene ends were 9 bases for V and 4 bases for J; bases not matched to a gene: 11. The germline CDR1 and CDR2 sequences are KGHSH and LQKENI. The table lists this clonotype with many counts. Its target is not known. This sample's TCRbeta library carried unique molecular identifier barcodes. TCRdb reprocessed the PCR reads with MiXCR, giving one entry per CDR3 protein. The sample has roughly 300,000 distinct CDR3 sequences, 11% seen once; the top ten hold 23%. The V gene is TRBV18, the J gene TRBJ2-2; 7 nucleotides line up with TRBD1. The source is a male patient under 10 years old who had a stem cell transplant for chronic granulomatous disease, so the T cells may come from the graft donor. The specimen was peripheral blood, collected 180 days after TCRalphabeta/CD19-depleted stem cell transplant. The CDR3 DNA is TGTGCCAGTTCATCCTCGGGACAGCCCACCGGGGAGCTGTTTTTT. Translated: CASSSSGQPTGELFF. Filled out from reference TRBV18 and TRBJ2-2, the complete variable domain reads NAGVMQNPRHLVRRRGQEARLRCSPMKGHSHVYWYRQLPEEGLKFMVYLQKENIIDESGMPKERFSAEFPKEGPSILRIQQVVRGDSAAYFCASSSSGQPTGELFFGEGSRLTVL.